The rows below give T cell receptor beta chains drawn from one sample of a study of human T cells and chemical hapten exposure. TCRdb re-called the RACE reads with MiXCR, one entry per CDR3 protein. This table holds nearly 350,000 distinct CDR3 sequences, around 7% found once. The specimen was whole blood, collected in connection with sensitization to the hapten diphenylcyclopropenone (DPC). These receptors were obtained from a woman aged 18-29 years with alopecia areata. Some clones in this sample may be carry-over from other donors' samples. Each CDR3 is given with its conserved first and last residue. A D gene is named only where the DNA matches it firmly. Where a row states a size, it is once, few, many or the class of an expanded clone; other rows omit it.

D gene: NA; V gene: TRBV12-3/TRBV12-4; clone size: many; J gene: TRBJ1-3; CDR3 protein: CASSTHRQRRSGNTIYF; CDR3 DNA: TGTGCCAGCAGTACCCACCGACAGAGGCGTTCCGGAAACACCATATATTTT
D gene: NA; V gene: TRBV5-4; clone size: few; J gene: TRBJ2-5; CDR3 protein: CASSSPRAQETQYF; CDR3 DNA: TGTGCCAGCAGCTCTCCTAGGGCCCAAGAGACCCAGTACTTC
D gene: NA; V gene: TRBV5-4; clone size: few; J gene: TRBJ2-7; CDR3 protein: CASSLALGVGIYEQYF; CDR3 DNA: TGTGCCAGCAGCTTGGCCCTGGGGGTAGGGATCTACGAGCAGTACTTC
D gene: NA; V gene: TRBV10-3; clone size: many; J gene: TRBJ1-1; CDR3 protein: CAISEWGREDTEAFF; CDR3 DNA: TGTGCCATCAGTGAATGGGGGAGGGAGGACACTGAAGCTTTCTTT
D gene: NA; V gene: TRBV4-2; clone size: many; J gene: TRBJ2-3; CDR3 protein: CASSQDHRSSTDTQYF; CDR3 DNA: TGTGCCAGCAGCCAAGATCACAGGAGCAGCACAGATACGCAGTATTTT
D gene: NA; V gene: TRBV7-2; clone size: many; J gene: TRBJ1-5; CDR3 protein: CASSSEAGYNQPQHF; CDR3 DNA: TGTGCCAGCAGCTCAGAGGCAGGGTACAATCAGCCCCAGCATTTT
D gene: NA; V gene: TRBV10-3; clone size: NA; J gene: TRBJ2-2; CDR3 protein: CAISVAGTGELFF; CDR3 DNA: TGTGCCATCAGTGTGGCAGGTACCGGGGAGCTGTTTTTT
D gene: TRBD1; V gene: TRBV2; clone size: NA; J gene: TRBJ1-1; CDR3 protein: CASSYQGQEAFF; CDR3 DNA: TGTGCCAGCAGTTACCAGGGACAGGAGGCTTTCTTT
D gene: NA; V gene: TRBV2; clone size: many; J gene: TRBJ1-3; CDR3 protein: CASSGGSSGNTIYF; CDR3 DNA: TGTGCCAGCAGCGGGGGCTCTTCTGGAAACACCATATATTTT
D gene: TRBD1; V gene: TRBV10-3; clone size: few; J gene: TRBJ1-3; CDR3 protein: CASGFTGDLSGNTIYF; CDR3 DNA: TGTGCCAGCGGTTTTACAGGGGATCTCTCTGGAAACACCATATATTTT
D gene: TRBD2; V gene: TRBV7-6; clone size: many; J gene: TRBJ2-5; CDR3 protein: CASGRAGGLSETQYF; CDR3 DNA: TGTGCCAGCGGCCGAGCGGGGGGGCTCTCAGAGACCCAGTACTTC
D gene: NA; V gene: TRBV7-9; clone size: NA; J gene: TRBJ1-6; CDR3 protein: CASSFAPANSPLHF; CDR3 DNA: TGTGCCAGCAGCTTCGCGCCCGCAAATTCACCCCTCCACTTT
D gene: TRBD2; V gene: TRBV29-1; clone size: few; J gene: TRBJ2-1; CDR3 protein: CSVEGHGRGSANEQFF; CDR3 DNA: TGCAGCGTTGAAGGGCACGGGCGGGGGAGTGCAAATGAGCAGTTCTTC
D gene: NA; V gene: TRBV7-2; clone size: NA; J gene: TRBJ2-3; CDR3 protein: CASSFLSNTDTQYF; CDR3 DNA: TGTGCCAGCAGCTTTCTATCCAACACAGATACGCAGTATTTT
D gene: NA; V gene: TRBV10-3; clone size: few; J gene: TRBJ1-1; CDR3 protein: CAIKSSLAGNTEAFF; CDR3 DNA: TGTGCCATCAAGTCCAGCCTGGCCGGGAACACTGAAGCTTTCTTT
D gene: NA; V gene: TRBV7-6; clone size: many; J gene: TRBJ1-6; CDR3 protein: CASSLVSGGNSPLHF; CDR3 DNA: TGTGCCAGCAGCTTAGTGTCGGGGGGCAATTCACCCCTCCACTTT
D gene: TRBD2; V gene: TRBV28; clone size: many; J gene: TRBJ2-2; CDR3 protein: CASSFRGANTGELFF; CDR3 DNA: TGTGCCAGCAGTTTTCGGGGGGCGAACACCGGGGAGCTGTTTTTT
D gene: TRBD2; V gene: TRBV7-2; clone size: many; J gene: TRBJ2-1; CDR3 protein: CASSWSGGTYNEQFF; CDR3 DNA: TGTGCCAGCAGCTGGTCGGGGGGGACATACAATGAGCAGTTCTTC
D gene: TRBD1; V gene: TRBV6-2/TRBV6-3; clone size: few; J gene: TRBJ2-5; CDR3 protein: CASLGTGVETQYF; CDR3 DNA: TGTGCCAGCCTCGGGACAGGGGTAGAGACCCAGTACTTC
D gene: NA; V gene: TRBV10-3; clone size: many; J gene: TRBJ1-6; CDR3 protein: CAISESGGNSPLHF; CDR3 DNA: TGTGCCATCAGTGAGTCGGGAGGTAATTCACCCCTCCACTTT
D gene: TRBD2; V gene: TRBV20-1; clone size: NA; J gene: TRBJ2-2; CDR3 protein: CSARDLTSGGENTGELFF; CDR3 DNA: TGCAGTGCTAGAGATCTCACTAGCGGGGGTGAGAACACCGGGGAGCTGTTTTTT
D gene: NA; V gene: TRBV7-6; clone size: many; J gene: TRBJ2-3; CDR3 protein: CASSLGGWGTGAQDTQYF; CDR3 DNA: TGTGCCAGCAGCTTAGGGGGTTGGGGAACAGGAGCACAAGATACGCAGTATTTT
D gene: TRBD1; V gene: TRBV5-8; clone size: NA; J gene: TRBJ1-2; CDR3 protein: CASSQRDSSFYGYTF; CDR3 DNA: TGTGCCAGCAGCCAAAGGGACAGCAGTTTCTATGGCTACACCTTC
D gene: NA; V gene: TRBV2; clone size: few; J gene: TRBJ2-5; CDR3 protein: CASSEEYQETQYF; CDR3 DNA: TGTGCCAGCAGTGAAGAGTACCAAGAGACCCAGTACTTC
D gene: NA; V gene: TRBV6-6; clone size: NA; J gene: TRBJ2-3; CDR3 protein: CASSYSLWQTSTDTQYF; CDR3 DNA: TGTGCCAGCAGTTACTCCCTATGGCAAACTAGCACAGATACGCAGTATTTT
D gene: TRBD1; V gene: TRBV20-1; clone size: NA; J gene: TRBJ1-3; CDR3 protein: CSARRQGYSGNTIYF; CDR3 DNA: TGCAGTGCGCGCAGACAGGGCTACTCTGGAAACACCATATATTTT
D gene: NA; V gene: TRBV12-3/TRBV12-4; clone size: few; J gene: TRBJ1-1; CDR3 protein: CASRPGGTEAFF; CDR3 DNA: TGTGCCAGCCGTCCTGGCGGCACTGAAGCTTTCTTT
D gene: NA; V gene: TRBV5-1; clone size: NA; J gene: TRBJ1-6; CDR3 protein: CASSARVAGNSPLHF; CDR3 DNA: TGCGCCAGCAGCGCCAGGGTAGCTGGTAATTCACCCCTCCACTTT
D gene: NA; V gene: TRBV27; clone size: few; J gene: TRBJ2-7; CDR3 protein: CASSLVYGVSYEQYF; CDR3 DNA: TGTGCCAGCAGTTTAGTTTACGGGGTCTCCTACGAGCAGTACTTC
D gene: NA; V gene: TRBV5-1; clone size: NA; J gene: TRBJ1-4; CDR3 protein: CASTMGSNEKLFF; CDR3 DNA: TGCGCCAGCACAATGGGGTCTAATGAAAAACTGTTTTTT
D gene: NA; V gene: TRBV5-4; clone size: many; J gene: TRBJ2-3; CDR3 protein: CASSSPGTDAPQDF; CDR3 DNA: TGTGCCAGCAGCTCGCCGGGGACTGACGCACCGCAGGATTTT
D gene: TRBD1; V gene: TRBV12-3/TRBV12-4; clone size: many; J gene: TRBJ2-2; CDR3 protein: CASRRDRSTGELFF; CDR3 DNA: TGTGCCAGCAGGAGGGACAGAAGTACCGGGGAGCTGTTTTTT
D gene: NA; V gene: TRBV6-2/TRBV6-3; clone size: many; J gene: TRBJ2-1; CDR3 protein: CASRHEGGAYYEQFF; CDR3 DNA: TGTGCCAGCAGGCACGAGGGGGGAGCTTATTATGAGCAGTTCTTC
D gene: NA; V gene: TRBV20-1; clone size: NA; J gene: TRBJ1-6; CDR3 protein: CSAQAGGADNSSLHF; CDR3 DNA: TGCAGTGCCCAAGCGGGGGGCGCGGACAATTCATCCCTCCACTTT
D gene: NA; V gene: TRBV6-6; clone size: few; J gene: TRBJ1-1; CDR3 protein: CASTRNVGSSGTEAFF; CDR3 DNA: TGTGCCAGCACCCGAAATGTGGGGTCTTCGGGCACTGAAGCTTTCTTT
D gene: NA; V gene: TRBV28; clone size: NA; J gene: TRBJ1-1; CDR3 protein: CASSPPRGGTEAFF; CDR3 DNA: TGTGCCAGCAGCCCCCCCCGGGGGGGGACTGAAGCTTTCTTT
D gene: NA; V gene: TRBV6-5; clone size: few; J gene: TRBJ2-5; CDR3 protein: CASSYARGAHGPQYF; CDR3 DNA: TGTGCCAGCAGTTACGCCAGGGGCGCCCACGGGCCCCAGTACTTC
D gene: NA; V gene: TRBV5-1; clone size: few; J gene: TRBJ2-5; CDR3 protein: CASSLDRRRSQETQYF; CDR3 DNA: TGCGCCAGCAGCTTAGACCGCCGACGGTCCCAAGAGACCCAGTACTTC
D gene: NA; V gene: TRBV29-1; clone size: few; J gene: TRBJ2-3; CDR3 protein: CSVGSSRDGHTDTQYF; CDR3 DNA: TGCAGCGTTGGCTCCTCGCGGGACGGACACACAGATACGCAGTATTTT
D gene: NA; V gene: TRBV7-9; clone size: few; J gene: TRBJ2-2; CDR3 protein: CASSYRSRVGSTGELFF; CDR3 DNA: TGTGCCAGCAGCTACCGTAGCAGGGTCGGTAGCACCGGGGAGCTGTTTTTT
D gene: TRBD1; V gene: TRBV6-5; clone size: NA; J gene: TRBJ2-1; CDR3 protein: CASSRQGHIGDEQFF; CDR3 DNA: TGTGCCAGCAGCCGACAGGGACATATTGGAGATGAGCAGTTCTTC
D gene: NA; V gene: TRBV6-4; clone size: many; J gene: TRBJ1-2; CDR3 protein: CASSDSSETAYGYTF; CDR3 DNA: TGTGCCAGCAGTGACTCTTCAGAGACGGCGTATGGCTACACCTTC
D gene: NA; V gene: TRBV7-2; clone size: few; J gene: TRBJ2-7; CDR3 protein: CASSLAGGRSSYEQYF; CDR3 DNA: TGTGCCAGCAGCTTAGCCGGGGGAAGAAGCTCCTACGAGCAGTACTTC
D gene: TRBD2; V gene: TRBV6-1; clone size: many; J gene: TRBJ2-3; CDR3 protein: CASSTESGGVPDLSTDTQYF; CDR3 DNA: TGTGCCAGCAGTACCGAAAGCGGGGGGGTACCCGACCTAAGCACAGATACGCAGTATTTT
D gene: NA; V gene: TRBV12-2; clone size: many; J gene: TRBJ1-6; CDR3 protein: CASRLAFRGQGESYNSPLHF; CDR3 DNA: TGTGCAAGTCGCTTAGCGTTCAGGGGACAGGGAGAATCCTATAATTCACCCCTCCACTTT
D gene: NA; V gene: TRBV7-3; clone size: NA; J gene: TRBJ2-7; CDR3 protein: CASSADGTSYEQYF; CDR3 DNA: TGTGCCAGCAGCGCAGATGGGACCAGTTACGAGCAGTACTTC
D gene: NA; V gene: TRBV3-1; clone size: many; J gene: TRBJ2-1; CDR3 protein: CASSYSYNEQFF; CDR3 DNA: TGTGCCTCCTCTTACTCCTACAATGAGCAGTTCTTC